The clone carrying this T cell receptor (beta chain) was detected a few times. Per germline, CDR1 MGHRA and CDR2 YSYEKL. The CDR3 is 15 amino acids. V was cut by 0 bases and J by 5 bases, with 13 bases left in between. The sample comes from a study of identical twins. TCRdb itself ran the 5' RACE reads through MiXCR, one entry per CDR3 protein. Here the sample spans about 490,000 distinct CDR3 sequences, approximately 14% being singletons. A further study also used this sample, focusing on yellow fever vaccine responses in identical twins.

The sequence was collected from a young woman in good health. The V gene is TRBV4-1, the J gene TRBJ2-5, with a tentative D call TRBD2 (7 bases). The specimen was CD4+ T cells sorted from blood. The CDR3 nucleotides are TGCGCCAGCAGCCAAGAAGAGGGGGGGCCCGAGACCCAGTACTTC. Translating it yields CASSQEEGGPETQYF.